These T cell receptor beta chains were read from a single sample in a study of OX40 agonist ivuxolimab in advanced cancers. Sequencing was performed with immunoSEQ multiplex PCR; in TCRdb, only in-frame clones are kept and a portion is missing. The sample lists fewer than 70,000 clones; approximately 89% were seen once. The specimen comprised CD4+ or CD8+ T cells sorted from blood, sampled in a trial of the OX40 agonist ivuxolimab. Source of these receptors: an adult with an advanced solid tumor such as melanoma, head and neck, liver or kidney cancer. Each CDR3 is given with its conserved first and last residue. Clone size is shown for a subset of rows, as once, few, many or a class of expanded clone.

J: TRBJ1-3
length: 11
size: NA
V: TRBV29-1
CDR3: CSVDSGNTIYF

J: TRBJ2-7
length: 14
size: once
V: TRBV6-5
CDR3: CASSLTDRPYEQYF

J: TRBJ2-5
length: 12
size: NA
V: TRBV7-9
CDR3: CASSLPSETQYF

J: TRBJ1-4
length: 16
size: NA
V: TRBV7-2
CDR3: CASSPAGGGIREKLFF

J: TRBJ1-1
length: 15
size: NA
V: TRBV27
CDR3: CASSLSVDVTTEAFF

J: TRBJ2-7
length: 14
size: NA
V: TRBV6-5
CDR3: CASQQGALLNEQYF

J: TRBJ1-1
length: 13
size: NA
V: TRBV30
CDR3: CAWNHDKNTEAFF

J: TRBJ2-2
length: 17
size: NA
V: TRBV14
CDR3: CASSPGRDRRVPGELFF

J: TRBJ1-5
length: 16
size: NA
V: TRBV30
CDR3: CAWSVKGQVSNQPQHF

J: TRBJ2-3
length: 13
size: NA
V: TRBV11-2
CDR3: CASSLGMTDTQYF

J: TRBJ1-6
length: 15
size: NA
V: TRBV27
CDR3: CASSGTGDGPWPLHF

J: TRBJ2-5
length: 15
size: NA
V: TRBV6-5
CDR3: CASSRYPGSQETQYF

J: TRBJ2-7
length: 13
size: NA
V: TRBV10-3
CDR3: CAMSGTGGYEQYF

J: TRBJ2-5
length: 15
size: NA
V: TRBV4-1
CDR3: CASSQVGQGQETQYF

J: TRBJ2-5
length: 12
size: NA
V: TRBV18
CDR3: CASSPGQETQYF

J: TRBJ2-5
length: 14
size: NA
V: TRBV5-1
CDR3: CASSPTGGRETQYF

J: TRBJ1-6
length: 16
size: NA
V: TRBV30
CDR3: CAWSRNMGTGLSPLHF

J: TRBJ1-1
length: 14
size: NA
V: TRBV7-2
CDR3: CASSPAPGLNLAFF